In this sample, the clone carrying this TCR beta chain turned up a few times. What it binds is unknown. TCRdb re-analysed the RT-PCR reads in MiXCR, keeping a single row per CDR3 protein. The sample holds about 650,000 distinct CDR3 sequences, less than 20% seen once. These data come from a study of response to subunit inactivated influenza vaccine. The CDR3 loop spans 16 amino acids. The ends were cut back, 1 base at V and 10 bases at J, with 20 bases in the middle. Germline V CDR1 and CDR2: SGHVS, FQNEAQ. Findings of the study overall: Each seasonal flu vaccination may recruit only limited new T cells, authors suggested.

The TCR comes from a man over 45 who received an inactivated influenza vaccine. The rearrangement joins TRBV7-8 to TRBJ2-1, with no clear D. The sequencing here drew on PBMCs from blood, taken 11 to 12 days after vaccination. The CDR3 sequence: CASSLGRLPVNSEQFF. The DNA of the CDR3 is TGTGCCAGCAGCTTAGGCCGGCTCCCGGTAAACAGCGAGCAGTTCTTC. The variable domain in full, with the rest retrieved from reference TRBV7-8 and TRBJ2-1, is GAGVSQSPRYKVAKRGQDVALRCDPISGHVSLFWYQQALGQGPEFLTYFQNEAQLDKSGLPSDRFFAERPEGSVSTLKIQRTQQEDSAVYLCASSLGRLPVNSEQFFGPGTRLTVL.